This T cell receptor beta chain stems from a study of beta chain features in type 1 diabetes. About the research overall: Investigators examined under 140 million sorted cells across all samples. General observations from the study: Cells with high TCR expression could be over-represented by cDNA sequencing. Within each of all four CD4+ subsets, Type 1 diabetes patients had TCRB CDR3s that were moderately but significantly shorter.

A remark on this clone: Its specificity is not known.

Germline loops: CDR1 SEHNR, CDR2 FQNEAQ (reference sequence). Deletions cut 5 bases from V and 8 bases from J, with 18 bases between. The CDR3 sequence is 14 residues long. The whole isolated RNA underwent reverse transcription, so sequencing captured expressed TCRB transcripts. The data were produced by immunoSEQ multiplex PCR, yet TCRdb's version contains in-frame clones alone and is incomplete. The sample has more than 50,000 clones, roughly 60% seen once. The chain employs TRBV7-9 and TRBJ1-2; possibly TRBD1 for D (6 bases). This clonotype originated in a woman under 30 in good health. The sequenced sample consisted of Tregs from blood. The CDR3 region is CASSPGRGAEGYTF. CDR3 bases: TGTGCCAGCAGCCCCGGGCGGGGGGCGGAGGGCTACACCTTC.